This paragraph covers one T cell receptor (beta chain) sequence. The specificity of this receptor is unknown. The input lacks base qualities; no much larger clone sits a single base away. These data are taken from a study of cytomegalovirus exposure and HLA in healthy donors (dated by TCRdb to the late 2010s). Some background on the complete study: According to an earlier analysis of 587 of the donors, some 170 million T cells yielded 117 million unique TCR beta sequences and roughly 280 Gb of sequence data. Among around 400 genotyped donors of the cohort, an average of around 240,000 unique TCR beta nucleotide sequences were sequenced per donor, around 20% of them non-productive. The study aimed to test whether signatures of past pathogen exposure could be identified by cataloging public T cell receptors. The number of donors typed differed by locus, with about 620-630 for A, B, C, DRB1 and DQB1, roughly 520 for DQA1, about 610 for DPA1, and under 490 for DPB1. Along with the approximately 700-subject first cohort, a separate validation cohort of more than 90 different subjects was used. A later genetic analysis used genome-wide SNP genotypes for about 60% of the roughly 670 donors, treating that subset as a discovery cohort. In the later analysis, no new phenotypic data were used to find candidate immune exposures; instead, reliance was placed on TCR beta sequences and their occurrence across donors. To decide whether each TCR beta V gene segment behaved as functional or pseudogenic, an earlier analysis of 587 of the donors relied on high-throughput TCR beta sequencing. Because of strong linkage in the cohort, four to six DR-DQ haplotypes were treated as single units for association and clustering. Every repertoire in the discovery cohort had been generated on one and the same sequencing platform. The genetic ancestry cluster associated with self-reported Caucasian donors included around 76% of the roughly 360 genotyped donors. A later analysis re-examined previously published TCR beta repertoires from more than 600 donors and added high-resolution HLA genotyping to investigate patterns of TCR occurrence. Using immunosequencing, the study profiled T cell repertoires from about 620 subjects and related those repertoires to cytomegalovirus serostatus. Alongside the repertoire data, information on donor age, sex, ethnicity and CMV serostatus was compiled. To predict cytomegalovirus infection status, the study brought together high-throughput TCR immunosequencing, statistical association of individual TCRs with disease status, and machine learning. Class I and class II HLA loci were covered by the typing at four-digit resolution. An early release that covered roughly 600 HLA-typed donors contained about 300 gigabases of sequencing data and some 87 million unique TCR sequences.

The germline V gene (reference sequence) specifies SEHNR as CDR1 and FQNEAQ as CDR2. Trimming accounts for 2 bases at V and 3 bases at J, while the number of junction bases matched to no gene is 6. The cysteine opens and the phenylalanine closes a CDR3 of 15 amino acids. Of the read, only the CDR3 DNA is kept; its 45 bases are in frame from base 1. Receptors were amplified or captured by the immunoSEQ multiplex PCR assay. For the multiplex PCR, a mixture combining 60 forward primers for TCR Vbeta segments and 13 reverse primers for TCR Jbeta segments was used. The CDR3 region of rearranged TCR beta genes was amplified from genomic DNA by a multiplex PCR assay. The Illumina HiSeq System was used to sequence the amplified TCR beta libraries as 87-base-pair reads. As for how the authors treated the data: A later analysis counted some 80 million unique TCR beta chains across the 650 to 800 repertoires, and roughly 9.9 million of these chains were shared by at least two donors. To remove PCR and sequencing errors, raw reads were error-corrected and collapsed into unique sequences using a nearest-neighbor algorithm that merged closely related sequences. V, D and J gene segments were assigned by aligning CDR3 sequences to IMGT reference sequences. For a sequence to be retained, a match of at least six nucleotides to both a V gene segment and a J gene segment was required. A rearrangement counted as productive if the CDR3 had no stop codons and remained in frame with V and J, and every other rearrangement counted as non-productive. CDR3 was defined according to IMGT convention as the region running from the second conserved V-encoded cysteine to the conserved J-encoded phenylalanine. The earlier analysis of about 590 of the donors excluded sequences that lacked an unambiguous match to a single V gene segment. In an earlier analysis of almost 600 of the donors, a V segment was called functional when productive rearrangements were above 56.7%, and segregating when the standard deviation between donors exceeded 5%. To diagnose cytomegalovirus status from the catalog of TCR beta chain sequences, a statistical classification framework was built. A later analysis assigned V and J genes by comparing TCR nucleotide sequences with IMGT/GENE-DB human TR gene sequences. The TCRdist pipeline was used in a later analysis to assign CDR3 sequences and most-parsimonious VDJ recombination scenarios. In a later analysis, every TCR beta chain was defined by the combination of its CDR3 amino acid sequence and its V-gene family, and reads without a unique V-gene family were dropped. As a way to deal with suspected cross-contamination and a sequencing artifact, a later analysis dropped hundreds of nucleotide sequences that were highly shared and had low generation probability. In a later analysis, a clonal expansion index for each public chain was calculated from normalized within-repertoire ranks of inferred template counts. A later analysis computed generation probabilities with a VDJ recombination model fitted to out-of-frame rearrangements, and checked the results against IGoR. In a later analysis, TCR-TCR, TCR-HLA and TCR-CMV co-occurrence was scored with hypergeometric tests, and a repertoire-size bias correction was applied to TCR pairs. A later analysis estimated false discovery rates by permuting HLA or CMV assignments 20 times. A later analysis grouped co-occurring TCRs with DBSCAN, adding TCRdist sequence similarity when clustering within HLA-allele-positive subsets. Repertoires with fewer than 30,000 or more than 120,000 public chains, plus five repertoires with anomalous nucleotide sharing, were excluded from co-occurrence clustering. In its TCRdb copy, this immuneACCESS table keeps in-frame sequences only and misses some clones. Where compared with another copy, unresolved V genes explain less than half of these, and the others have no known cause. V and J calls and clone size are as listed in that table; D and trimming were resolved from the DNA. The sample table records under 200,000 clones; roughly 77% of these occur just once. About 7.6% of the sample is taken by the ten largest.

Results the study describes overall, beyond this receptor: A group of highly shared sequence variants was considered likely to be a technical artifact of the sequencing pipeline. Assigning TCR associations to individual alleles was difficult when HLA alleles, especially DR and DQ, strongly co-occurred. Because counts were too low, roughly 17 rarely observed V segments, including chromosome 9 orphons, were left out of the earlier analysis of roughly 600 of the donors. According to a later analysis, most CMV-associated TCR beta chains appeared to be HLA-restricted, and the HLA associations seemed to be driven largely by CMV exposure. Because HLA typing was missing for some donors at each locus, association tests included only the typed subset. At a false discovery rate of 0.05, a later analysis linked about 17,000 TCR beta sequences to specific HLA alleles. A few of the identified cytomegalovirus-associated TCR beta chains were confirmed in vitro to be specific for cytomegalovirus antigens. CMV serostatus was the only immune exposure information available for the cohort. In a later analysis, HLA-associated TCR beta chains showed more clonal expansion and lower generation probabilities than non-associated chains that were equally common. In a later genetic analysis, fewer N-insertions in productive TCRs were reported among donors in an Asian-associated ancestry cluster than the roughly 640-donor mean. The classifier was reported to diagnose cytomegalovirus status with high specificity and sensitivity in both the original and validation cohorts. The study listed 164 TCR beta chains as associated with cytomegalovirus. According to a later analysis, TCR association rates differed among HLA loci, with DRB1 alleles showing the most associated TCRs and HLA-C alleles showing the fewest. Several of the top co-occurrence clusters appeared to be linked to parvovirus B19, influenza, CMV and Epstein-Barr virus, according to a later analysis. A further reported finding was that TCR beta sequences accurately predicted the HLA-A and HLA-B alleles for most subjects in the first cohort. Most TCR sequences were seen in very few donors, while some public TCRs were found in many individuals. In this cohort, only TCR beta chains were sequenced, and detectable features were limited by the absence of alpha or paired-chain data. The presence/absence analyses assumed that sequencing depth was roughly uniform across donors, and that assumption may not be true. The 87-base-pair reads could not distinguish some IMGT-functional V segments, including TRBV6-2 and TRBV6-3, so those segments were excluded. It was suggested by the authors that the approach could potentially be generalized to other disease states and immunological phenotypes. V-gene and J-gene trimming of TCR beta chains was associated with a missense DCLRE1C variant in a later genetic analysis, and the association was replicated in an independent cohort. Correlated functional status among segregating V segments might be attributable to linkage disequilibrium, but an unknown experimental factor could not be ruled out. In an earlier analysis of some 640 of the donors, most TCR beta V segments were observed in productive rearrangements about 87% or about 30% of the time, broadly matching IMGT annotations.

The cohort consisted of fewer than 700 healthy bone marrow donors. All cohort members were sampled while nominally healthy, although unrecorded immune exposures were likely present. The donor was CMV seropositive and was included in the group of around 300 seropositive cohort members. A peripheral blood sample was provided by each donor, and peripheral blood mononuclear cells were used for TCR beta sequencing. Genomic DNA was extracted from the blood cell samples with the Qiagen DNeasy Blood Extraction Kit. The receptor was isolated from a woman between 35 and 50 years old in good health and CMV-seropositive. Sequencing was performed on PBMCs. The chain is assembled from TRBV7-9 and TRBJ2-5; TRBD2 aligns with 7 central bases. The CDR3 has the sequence CASSLMGGGEETQYF. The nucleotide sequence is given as TGTGCCAGCAGCTTAATGGGGGGAGGGGAAGAGACCCAGTACTTC.